The clone carrying this T cell receptor beta chain was counted a few times. Antigen: not known. The data were taken from a study of beta chain features in type 1 diabetes. Study findings and constraints: In all four CD4+ subsets, TCRB CDR3 length was significantly, moderately reduced in type 1 diabetes.

Expressed TCRB transcripts were sequenced after all isolated RNA was converted to cDNA. TCRdb's table, derived via immunoSEQ multiplex PCR, lists solely in-frame clones and lacks some. This sample has around 140,000 clones, with over 8% found just once. The purity of all sorted populations exceeded 98%. The clonotype originates from a woman in her 40s in good health. The specimen was central memory CD4+ T cells from blood.

The CDR3: CATSRGTGTGAYEQYF. The CDR3 DNA reads TGTGCCACCAGCAGAGGAACCGGGACAGGAGCCTACGAGCAGTACTTC. The V and J genes are TRBV15 and TRBJ2-7, with TRBD1 matching over 8 bases. Losses at the gene ends were 1 base for V and 2 bases for J; bases not matched to a gene: 7. Germline V gene sequence: CDR1 LNHNV, CDR2 YYDKDF (reference sequence). The CDR3 is made up of 16 amino acids.